Shown below are 20 T cell receptor beta chains from a single sample sequenced in a study of siplizumab effects on memory and regulatory T cells (dated by TCRdb to between 2018 and 2020). Library preparation used the immunoSEQ multiplex PCR assay. In TCRdb, the immuneACCESS table is reduced to in-frame sequences with V and J assigned. These tables do not hold every clone; where another copy was compared, an unresolved V gene accounts for under half, and the others remain unexplained. The sample table lists some 97,000 clones, 85% to 95% of them with a count of one. The top ten constitute roughly 0.6% of the sample. Material for sequencing was Tregs sorted from blood. The receptors shown here come from a human donor in good health.

The chain joins TRBV19 to TRBJ1-5; D is unresolved. Trimming removed 6 bases at V and 5 bases at J, with 14 bases between. The germline V gene encodes CDR1 LNHDA and CDR2 SQIVND (reference sequence). The CDR3 extends over 14 amino acids. CDR3 nucleotides: TGTGCCAGTAGGGGAATCTATGGGGATCAGCCCCAGCATTTT. It translates to CASRGIYGDQPQHF. Full variable domain (remainder filled in from reference TRBV19 and TRBJ1-5): DGGITQSPKYLFRKEGQNVTLSCEQNLNHDAMYWYRQDPGQGLRLIYYSQIVNDFQKGDIAEGYSVSREKKESFPLTVTSAQKNPTAFYLCASRGIYGDQPQHFGDGTRLSIL.

This chain connects TRBV5-1 to TRBJ2-1; 12 bases line up with TRBD2. Germline CDR1 SGHRS, CDR2 YFSETQ. J was trimmed by 9 bases and V by 6 bases; bases with no gene match: 13. CDR3 length: 16 amino acids. The CDR3 sequence is CASTPPLAGGPGEQFF. DNA for the CDR3: TGCGCCAGCACGCCCCCGCTAGCGGGAGGGCCAGGTGAGCAGTTCTTC.

The V gene is TRBV27, the J gene TRBJ2-7; TRBD1 matches at 7 bases. The V and J ends lost 6 bases and 2 bases, in that order; junction bases with no gene match: 7. Germline-derived CDR1 and CDR2 are MNHEY and SMNVEV (reference sequence). The CDR3 has 14 amino acids. CDR3 sequence reads: CASSSTGLAYEQYF. CDR3 coding DNA: TGTGCCAGCAGCTCGACAGGGCTTGCCTACGAGCAGTACTTC.

The genes are TRBV30 and TRBJ1-2, with 9 bases lining up with TRBD1. Germline CDR1 GTSNPN, CDR2 SVGIG (reference sequence). V lost 4 bases, J lost 3 bases, and 9 bases stayed unmatched. CDR3 length: 15 amino acids. The CDR3 DNA is TGTGCCTGGAAACGATATTGGGACAGGGACTATGGCTACACCTTC. It specifies CAWKRYWDRDYGYTF.

J is TRBJ2-5 and V is TRBV12-2. TRBV12-2 is described as a pseudogene. The length of the CDR3 is 12 residues. The CDR3 nucleotides read TGTGCAAGTCGCTTAGAAGGGGAGACCCAGTACTTC. It translates to CASRLEGETQYF.

The J gene is TRBJ2-2, the V gene TRBV11-3, with 8 bases that match TRBD2. The CDR3 contains 17 residues. Unmatched junction bases numbered 4, after V lost 0 bases and J lost 1 base. In germline, CDR1 is SGHNT, CDR2 YENEEA. The CDR3: CASSLDITSGNTGELFF. CDR3 DNA: TGTGCCAGCAGCTTAGATATCACTAGCGGGAACACCGGGGAGCTGTTTTTT. Full variable domain (remainder filled in from reference TRBV11-3 and TRBJ2-2): EAGVVQSPRYKIIEKKQPVAFWCNPISGHNTLYWYLQNLGQGPELLIRYENEEAVDDSQLPKDRFSAERLKGVDSTLKIQPAELGDSAVYLCASSLDITSGNTGELFFGEGSRLTVL.

This chain links TRBV5-1 with TRBJ2-1; 11 nucleotides agree with TRBD2. Per germline, CDR1 SGHRS and CDR2 YFSETQ. This CDR3 contains 18 residues. The V segment lost 4 bases and the J segment 1 base; nucleotides outside the gene matches: 10. The CDR3 loop reads CASSRYQLAGVSYNEQFF. Written as DNA, the CDR3 is TGCGCCAGCAGCCGATATCAACTAGCGGGAGTGTCCTACAATGAGCAGTTCTTC.

The V gene is TRBV30, the J gene TRBJ1-6; TRBD1 might be the D (5 bases). The ends were cut back, 5 bases at V and 6 bases at J, with 20 bases in the middle. CDR1 is GTSNPN, CDR2 SVGIG, per germline (reference sequence). CDR3 length: 16 residues. CDR3 protein: CAWRFLEGFGNSPLHF. The CDR3 region has the DNA TGTGCCTGGCGGTTTTTGGAGGGGTTTGGTAATTCACCCCTCCACTTT.

This CDR3 is CASSLKRLNGTGEPDTQYF. In DNA, the CDR3 is TGTGCCAGCAGCTTAAAAAGGTTGAATGGGACAGGGGAACCAGATACGCAGTATTTT. The chain has TRBV7-3 and TRBJ2-3; 10 positions match TRBD1. V lost 1 base and J lost 4; bases outside the gene matches: 14. This CDR3 is built from 19 residues. Germline V lookup: CDR1 SGHTA, CDR2 FQGTGA. Filled out from reference TRBV7-3 and TRBJ2-3, the complete variable domain reads GAGVSQTPSNKVTEKGKYVELRCDPISGHTALYWYRQSLGQGPEFLIYFQGTGAADDSGLPNDRFFAVRPEGSVSTLKIQRTERGDSAVYLCASSLKRLNGTGEPDTQYFGPGTRLTVL.

This chain connects TRBV18 to TRBJ1-1; D is possibly TRBD1 (6 bases). Trimming took off 2 bases at V and 6 bases at J, with 19 bases between the two ends. From germline, CDR1 is KGHSH and CDR2 LQKENI. This CDR3 is built from 16 residues. CDR3 bases: TGTGCCAGCTCACCAGGGGGGCGTTTGTTATCAGCTGAAGCTTTCTTT. This sequence encodes CASSPGGRLLSAEAFF.

This chain joins TRBV5-1 and TRBJ2-5; 10 bases agree with TRBD2. CDR1 and CDR2 from the germline V gene are SGHRS and YFSETQ. V lost 4 bases to trimming and J lost 5 bases; unmatched junction nucleotides: 8. The CDR3 is made up of 15 amino acids. CDR3 nucleotides: TGCGCCAGCAGCCGAGGGACTAGCGTTAGGGAGACCCAGTACTTC. Its translation is CASSRGTSVRETQYF.

The J gene is TRBJ1-1, the V gene TRBV21-1. TRBV21-1 is a known pseudogene. The CDR3 extends over 15 amino acids. CDR3 protein: CASSTPVRGLREAFF. Here the CDR3 DNA reads TGTGCCAGCAGCACTCCCGTACGAGGGTTACGTGAAGCTTTCTTT.

The rearrangement uses TRBV18 and TRBJ2-1; tentative D call: TRBD2 (6 bases). Looked up from germline, CDR1 is KGHSH and CDR2 is LQKENI. The CDR3 extends over 15 amino acids. The V gene lost 3 bases and the J gene lost 2 bases, with 11 bases spanning the gap. Here the CDR3 reads CASSPRDLTYNEQFF. Here the CDR3 DNA reads TGTGCCAGCTCACCGAGGGACTTAACCTACAATGAGCAGTTCTTC.

In DNA form, the CDR3 reads TGTGCCAGCAGCCATAGCAGGACAGGCAACAAAGCTTTCTTT. This encodes CASSHSRTGNKAFF. The chain joins TRBV13 to TRBJ1-1; 7 bases agree with TRBD1. With 5 bases clipped from V and 9 bases from J, the junction kept 12 bases outside the gene matches. Germline loops: CDR1 PRHDT, CDR2 FYEKMQ (reference sequence). The CDR3 contains 14 residues.

V and J are TRBV25-1 and TRBJ2-1; 12 bases map to TRBD1. The germline gives CDR1 MGHDK, CDR2 SYGVNS. This CDR3 comprises 16 residues. The V segment lost 3 bases and the J segment 10 bases; nucleotides outside the gene matches: 10. CDR3 in DNA: TGTGCCAGCAGTGACCCGGGACAGGGGGCTTTTAGCGAGCAGTTCTTC. Its translation is CASSDPGQGAFSEQFF.

The DNA for the CDR3 is TGCAGCGTCACAGACTACACCTTC. Translation gives CSVTDYTF. V gene TRBV29-1 combines with J gene TRBJ1-2; D is ambiguous. CDR1 is SQVTM, CDR2 ANQGSEA, per germline. There are 8 residues in the CDR3. Trimming took 6 bases from V and 10 from J, leaving 6 bases between them. The whole variable domain, filled in from reference TRBV29-1 and TRBJ1-2, reads SAVISQKPSRDICQRGTSLTIQCQVDSQVTMMFWYRQQPGQSLTLIATANQGSEATYESGFVIDKFPISRPNLTFSTLTVSNMSPEDSSIYLCSVTDYTFGSGTRLTVV.

The V gene is TRBV7-8, the J gene TRBJ2-1; 11 positions match TRBD2. The CDR3 is made up of 15 amino acids. The germline V gene has CDR1 SGHVS and CDR2 FQNEAQ. The V segment lost 5 bases and the J segment 15 bases; nucleotides outside the gene matches: 15. The CDR3, as DNA: TGTGCCAGCAGCCCTCCGGGACTAGCGGTGTCAGTCGGGTTCTTC. It translates to CASSPPGLAVSVGFF.

The chain is built from TRBV5-1 and TRBJ2-7; 8 nucleotides align to TRBD2. This CDR3 spans 17 amino acids. Germline CDR1 SGHRS, CDR2 YFSETQ. Trimming at V came to 7 bases and at J to 2 bases, leaving 17 bases not matched to a gene. The chain's CDR3 is CASRRGRSAGGPYEQYF. CDR3 in DNA: TGCGCCAGCCGGCGAGGCAGGAGTGCGGGAGGTCCCTACGAGCAGTACTTC.

J is TRBJ2-5 and V is TRBV7-9, with a tentative D call TRBD1 (6 bases). This CDR3 comprises 16 residues. V was trimmed by 5 bases and J by 3 bases, leaving 19 bases between them. Germline V CDR1 and CDR2: SEHNR, FQNEAQ (reference sequence). CDR3 loop: CASSARWTDKKETQYF. The CDR3 DNA reads TGTGCCAGCAGCGCCCGTTGGACAGATAAAAAAGAGACCCAGTACTTC.

The chain combines TRBV2 with TRBJ2-7; no firm D call. V lost 4 bases and J lost 4, with 14 bases in between. CDR3 size: 14 residues. Germline V gene data show CDR1 as SNHLY and CDR2 as FYNNEI. The CDR3 loop is CASSVRVRLYEQYF. DNA for the CDR3: TGTGCCAGCAGTGTTAGGGTCCGGTTGTACGAGCAGTACTTC.